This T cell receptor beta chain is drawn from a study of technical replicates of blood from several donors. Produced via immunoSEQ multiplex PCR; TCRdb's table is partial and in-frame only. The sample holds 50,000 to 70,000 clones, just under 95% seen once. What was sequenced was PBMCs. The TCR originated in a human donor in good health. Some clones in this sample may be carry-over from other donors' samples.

The CDR3 is CASVQTGFYEQYF. The CDR3 DNA is TGTGCTAGTGTTCAGACAGGGTTCTACGAGCAGTACTTC. The V gene is TRBV12-5, the J gene TRBJ2-7; 7 bases align to TRBD1. V shed 7 bases and J 3 bases; nucleotides not matched to a gene: 6. Germline CDR1 and CDR2: LGHNT and FRNRAP. The CDR3 extends over 13 amino acids.